Listed below are T cell receptor beta chains from one sample, sequenced in a study of Ad26.COV2.S vaccination and SARS-CoV-2 variants. Sequenced by immunoSEQ multiplex PCR; TCRdb stores in-frame clones only, minus some. The sample lists some 270,000 clones; around 85% were seen once. Sequencing was performed on peripheral blood, taken in a trial of Ad26.COV2.S vaccine versus placebo. The receptors were sampled from a person between 18 and 65 years old who received the Ad26.COV2.S COVID-19 vaccine or a placebo. The CDR3 runs from the conserved cysteine through the conserved F or W. D genes are given only for firm matches.

CDR3aa | j_gene | v_gene | d_gene
CASSLKADRVFTGELFF | TRBJ2-2 | TRBV27 | TRBD1
CASSPGQVRGYTF | TRBJ1-2 | TRBV18 | TRBD1
CASSRKTGVRSPLHF | TRBJ1-6 | TRBV5-1 | -
CASSSQGSGVAKNIQYF | TRBJ2-4 | TRBV7-9 | TRBD2
CASSLKPSAAGELFF | TRBJ2-2 | TRBV7-3 | -
CASSLSPLAGANEQFF | TRBJ2-1 | TRBV7-3 | TRBD2
CASSDQGTGANVLTF | TRBJ2-6 | TRBV27 | -
CASSQPYEQYF | TRBJ2-7 | TRBV6-2/TRBV6-3 | -
CASSQREGGRDTQYF | TRBJ2-3 | TRBV4-2 | TRBD2
CASSFLSSTGRAGEQYF | TRBJ2-7 | TRBV7-9 | -
CASSQAGHMNTEAFF | TRBJ1-1 | TRBV4-3 | -
CASSPRGDRSTGELFF | TRBJ2-2 | TRBV4-1 | -
CATQGTGGGEPQHF | TRBJ1-5 | TRBV10-3 | TRBD1
CASSLTVNTEAFF | TRBJ1-1 | TRBV12-3/TRBV12-4 | -
CASSPRIQGADNQPQHF | TRBJ1-5 | TRBV18 | TRBD1
CASSTVAYSGANVLTF | TRBJ2-6 | TRBV11-2 | -
CASSPLAGEQTQYF | TRBJ2-5 | TRBV7-3 | TRBD2
CASSQDPYTEAFF | TRBJ1-1 | TRBV7-8 | -